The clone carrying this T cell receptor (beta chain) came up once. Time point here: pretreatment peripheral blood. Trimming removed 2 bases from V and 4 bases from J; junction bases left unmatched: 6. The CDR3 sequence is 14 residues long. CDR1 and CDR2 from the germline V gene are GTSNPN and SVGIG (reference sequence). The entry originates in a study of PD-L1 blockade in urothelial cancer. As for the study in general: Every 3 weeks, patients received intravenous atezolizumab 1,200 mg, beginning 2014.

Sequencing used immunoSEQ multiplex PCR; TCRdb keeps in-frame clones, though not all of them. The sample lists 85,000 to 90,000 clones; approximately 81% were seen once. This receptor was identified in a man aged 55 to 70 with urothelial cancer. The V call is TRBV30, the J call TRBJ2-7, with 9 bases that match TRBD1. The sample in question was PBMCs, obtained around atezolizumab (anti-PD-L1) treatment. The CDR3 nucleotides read TGTGCCTGGAGTCTAGGGACAGGGAGGTACGAGCAGTACTTC. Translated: CAWSLGTGRYEQYF. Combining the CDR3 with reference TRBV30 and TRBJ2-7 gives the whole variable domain SQTIHQWPATLVQPVGSPLSLECTVEGTSNPNLYWYRQAAGRGLQLLFYSVGIGQISSEVPQNLSASRPQDRQFILSSKKLLLSDSGFYLCAWSLGTGRYEQYFGPGTRLTVT.